This is a list of T cell receptor beta chains from one sample in a study of blood T cells in healthy people across ages. TCRdb re-analysed the 5' RACE reads in MiXCR, keeping a single row per CDR3 protein. The table lists approximately 800,000 distinct CDR3 sequences, just under 25% of them singletons. The sample also formed part of further work on T cells of mothers and their children.

Sequenced input: blood. These receptors all come from a boy between 10 and 17 years old in good health. Both conserved end residues are part of each CDR3. The D gene is left open where the match is weak. Size is omitted from some rows. Given values are once, few, many or a class for expanded clones.

v_gene: TRBV2
j_gene: TRBJ1-4
d_gene: .
abundance: few
CDR3aa: CASTEPVMGEKLFF
CDR3nt: TGTGCCAGCACAGAGCCGGTAATGGGTGAAAAACTGTTTTTT

v_gene: TRBV12-3/TRBV12-4
j_gene: TRBJ2-3
d_gene: .
abundance: many
CDR3aa: CASSFQRTQYF
CDR3nt: TGTGCCAGCAGTTTTCAGCGGACGCAGTATTTT

v_gene: TRBV2
j_gene: TRBJ2-2
d_gene: .
abundance: .
CDR3aa: CASSELWSGRNTGELFF
CDR3nt: TGTGCCAGCAGTGAGCTCTGGAGCGGACGGAACACCGGGGAGCTGTTTTTT

v_gene: TRBV6-2/TRBV6-3
j_gene: TRBJ2-2
d_gene: TRBD1
abundance: few
CDR3aa: CASSYGQGGNTGELFF
CDR3nt: TGTGCCAGCAGTTACGGACAGGGGGGGAACACCGGGGAGCTGTTTTTT

v_gene: TRBV21-1
j_gene: TRBJ2-2
d_gene: .
abundance: .
CDR3aa: CASSTGMTSGNTGELFF
CDR3nt: TGTGCCAGCAGCACGGGGATGACTAGCGGGAACACCGGGGAGCTGTTTTTT

v_gene: TRBV28
j_gene: TRBJ2-7
d_gene: TRBD2
abundance: few
CDR3aa: CASSPRLAEEYEQYF
CDR3nt: TGTGCCAGCAGCCCGAGACTAGCGGAGGAATACGAGCAGTACTTC

v_gene: TRBV4-3
j_gene: TRBJ2-1
d_gene: .
abundance: many
CDR3aa: CASSLEGAYNEQFF
CDR3nt: TGCGCCAGCAGCCTAGAGGGGGCCTACAATGAGCAGTTCTTC

v_gene: TRBV12-3/TRBV12-4
j_gene: TRBJ2-5
d_gene: .
abundance: .
CDR3aa: CASSFHSETQYF
CDR3nt: TGTGCCAGCAGTTTCCATAGCGAGACCCAGTACTTC

v_gene: TRBV20-1
j_gene: TRBJ2-7
d_gene: .
abundance: few
CDR3aa: CSARRPGYEQYF
CDR3nt: TGCAGTGCTAGGCGTCCAGGCTACGAGCAGTACTTC

v_gene: TRBV4-3
j_gene: TRBJ2-4
d_gene: TRBD2
abundance: .
CDR3aa: CASSQDTVVRPSGAKNIQYF
CDR3nt: TGCGCCAGCAGCCAAGATACGGTGGTGAGGCCTAGCGGAGCCAAAAACATTCAGTACTTC

v_gene: TRBV29-1
j_gene: TRBJ1-2
d_gene: .
abundance: few
CDR3aa: CSVERTVYGYTF
CDR3nt: TGCAGCGTTGAACGCACGGTCTATGGCTACACCTTC

v_gene: TRBV12-3/TRBV12-4
j_gene: TRBJ2-5
d_gene: .
abundance: few
CDR3aa: CASSLKSPAETQYF
CDR3nt: TGTGCCAGCAGTTTGAAGTCCCCCGCTGAGACCCAGTACTTC

v_gene: TRBV20-1
j_gene: TRBJ2-1
d_gene: TRBD2
abundance: .
CDR3aa: CSFPSLAVLRDEQFF
CDR3nt: TGCAGCTTCCCCTCCCTAGCGGTGCTACGCGATGAGCAGTTCTTC

v_gene: TRBV28
j_gene: TRBJ2-1
d_gene: TRBD2
abundance: .
CDR3aa: CASSILTSGGDNEQFF
CDR3nt: TGTGCCAGCAGCATCCTGACTAGCGGGGGGGACAATGAGCAGTTCTTC

v_gene: TRBV6-2/TRBV6-3
j_gene: TRBJ2-1
d_gene: TRBD2
abundance: few
CDR3aa: CASRTGLAGPYNEQFF
CDR3nt: TGTGCCAGCAGGACTGGACTAGCGGGTCCCTACAATGAGCAGTTCTTC

v_gene: TRBV28
j_gene: TRBJ1-2
d_gene: TRBD1
abundance: .
CDR3aa: CASIQEGTGGGYTF
CDR3nt: TGTGCCAGCATCCAGGAGGGGACAGGGGGAGGCTACACCTTC

v_gene: TRBV20-1
j_gene: TRBJ2-1
d_gene: TRBD2
abundance: few
CDR3aa: CSASFGGKYNEQFF
CDR3nt: TGCAGTGCTAGTTTCGGGGGGAAATACAATGAGCAGTTCTTC

v_gene: TRBV3-1
j_gene: TRBJ1-1
d_gene: TRBD1
abundance: few
CDR3aa: CASNQISDRGREHTEAFF
CDR3nt: TGTGCCAGCAACCAAATTTCGGACAGGGGAAGAGAGCACACTGAAGCTTTCTTT

v_gene: TRBV4-3
j_gene: TRBJ2-7
d_gene: .
abundance: .
CDR3aa: CASSQEATEERVRYF
CDR3nt: TGCGCCAGCAGCCAAGAAGCGACGGAAGAGAGAGTAAGGTACTTC

v_gene: TRBV5-1
j_gene: TRBJ1-4
d_gene: .
abundance: .
CDR3aa: CASSLEGYNEKLFF
CDR3nt: TGCGCCAGCAGCTTGGAGGGTTATAATGAAAAACTGTTTTTT

v_gene: TRBV6-2/TRBV6-3
j_gene: TRBJ2-7
d_gene: TRBD2
abundance: few
CDR3aa: CASSYGTLASGPYSYEQYF
CDR3nt: TGTGCCAGCAGTTATGGGACGTTGGCTAGCGGGCCCTACTCCTACGAGCAGTACTTC